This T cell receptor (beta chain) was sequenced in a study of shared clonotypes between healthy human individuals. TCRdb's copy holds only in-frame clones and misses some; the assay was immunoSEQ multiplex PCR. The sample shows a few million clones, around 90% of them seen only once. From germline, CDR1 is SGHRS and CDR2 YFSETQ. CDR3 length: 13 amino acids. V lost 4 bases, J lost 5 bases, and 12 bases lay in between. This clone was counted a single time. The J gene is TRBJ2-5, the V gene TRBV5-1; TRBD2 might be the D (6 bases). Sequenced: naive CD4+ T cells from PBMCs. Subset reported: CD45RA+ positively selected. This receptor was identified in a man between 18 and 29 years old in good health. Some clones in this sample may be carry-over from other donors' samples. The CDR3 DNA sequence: TGCGCCAGCAGCCCTGGGGGGTTTGAGACCCAGTACTTC. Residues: CASSPGGFETQYF.